Detailed here is one T cell receptor (beta chain). It has no known antigen specificity. No base qualities exist here, and no much larger clone lies one base off it. The source of the sample is a study of blood T cell repertoires in COVID-19 (dated by TCRdb to the early 2020s). For the wider study: Collaborator samples came from the United States, Italy and Spain and covered acute and convalescent phases of COVID-19. The prospective study material was composed of cDNA or gDNA derived from T cells, B-cell-depleted T cells, or PBMCs. The dataset comprised deeply sampled blood TCRbeta repertoires from subjects exposed to, actively infected with, or recovered from COVID-19. The repertoires were released in a freely available public database intended as a resource for research on the immune response to SARS-CoV-2. The samples were drawn from the first 160 participants of the ongoing ImmuneRACE study and from 1,254 subjects provided by 6 global collaborators. A de-identified subject ID, COVID-19 status, age in years and sex were almost always included in the sample metadata. Where available, HLA class I and class II types were taken from metadata supplied by the sample provider and were not determined by assay-based typing. What the research found in general, with its limitations: Clinical and demographic metadata were provided uncurated, with the amount varying by source and participant.

Trimming costs V 3 bases and J 0 bases, and their ends lie 8 bases apart. Inclusive of the bounding cysteine and phenylalanine, the CDR3 is 14 residues long. Only CDR3 DNA remains: 42 bases, in frame from the first base. The germline V gene supplies CDR1 ENHRY and CDR2 SYGVKD. TCRbeta CDR3 regions were amplified from genomic DNA by means of the immunoSEQ Assay, a bias-controlled multiplex PCR. The study's own analysis went as follows. Within the assay, amplification of reference gene primers was used to estimate how many nucleated cells each sample contained. To quantify the absolute abundance of each unique TCRbeta CDR3 rearrangement, sequence reads were collapsed and filtered. For each sample, productive Simpson clonality was calculated as the square root of Simpson's diversity index across productive rearrangements. Entries here come from immuneACCESS through TCRdb and include only in-frame sequences with V and J called. Some clones fail to appear in such tables; in the studies checked, an unresolved V gene covers under half of the shortfall, and the cause of the remainder is unknown. V and J calls plus clone size are reproduced from that table; the DNA served to infer D and trimming. In all, the sample holds approximately 100,000 clones, and approximately 86% of those were seen once. Together, the top ten hold approximately 2.4% of the sample.

Participants in the prospective study were aged roughly 18 to 89 years, lived in 20 to 30 United States geographic areas, and enrolled through a virtual design. In the prospective study, cohorts were assigned on the basis of participant-reported clinical history obtained from a screening survey and a study questionnaire. Recovered participants in ImmuneRACE Cohort 3 were defined by two consecutive negative NP/OP PCR tests, clearance by a healthcare professional, or resolution of symptoms. In the prospective study, mobile phlebotomists collected whole blood, serum and a nasopharyngeal or oropharyngeal swab from each participant. Participants in the prospective study had the option to provide additional blood draws and questionnaires over an approximately two-month period. Prospective study blood samples were shipped either frozen or at room temperature before DNA extraction.

This chain is built from TRBV10-3 and TRBJ1-2, with a tentative D gene TRBD1 over 6 matching bases. Sequenced material: PBMCs or T cells enriched from blood (not recorded which). This TCR was sampled from a woman in her fifties or sixties who had recovered from COVID-19. The CDR3 region reads CAISEQGSNYGYTF. DNA sequence: TGTGCCATCAGTGAACAGGGCTCTAACTATGGCTACACCTTC.